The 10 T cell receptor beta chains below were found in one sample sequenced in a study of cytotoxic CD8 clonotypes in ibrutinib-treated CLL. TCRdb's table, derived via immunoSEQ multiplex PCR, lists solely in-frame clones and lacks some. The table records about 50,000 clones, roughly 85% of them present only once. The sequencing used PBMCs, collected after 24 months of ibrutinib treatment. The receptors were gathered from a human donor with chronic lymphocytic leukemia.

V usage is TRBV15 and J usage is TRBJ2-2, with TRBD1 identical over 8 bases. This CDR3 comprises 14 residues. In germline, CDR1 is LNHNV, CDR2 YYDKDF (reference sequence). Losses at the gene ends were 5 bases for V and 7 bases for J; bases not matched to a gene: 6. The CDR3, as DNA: TGTGCCACCAGCGGTTACAGGGGGAGCGGGGAGCTGTTTTTT. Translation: CATSGYRGSGELFF.

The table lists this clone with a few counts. Here the CDR3 reads CASSAPTGTGGVGELFF. CDR3 nucleotides: TGTGCCAGCAGCGCCCCTACCGGGACAGGGGGCGTCGGGGAGCTGTTTTTT. The chain has TRBV9 and TRBJ2-2, with 12 bases matching TRBD1. The J segment lost 7 bases and the V segment lost 3 bases, leaving 10 bases of the junction unmatched. Germline CDR1 reads SGDLS; CDR2 reads YYNGEE. CDR3 length equals 17 residues.

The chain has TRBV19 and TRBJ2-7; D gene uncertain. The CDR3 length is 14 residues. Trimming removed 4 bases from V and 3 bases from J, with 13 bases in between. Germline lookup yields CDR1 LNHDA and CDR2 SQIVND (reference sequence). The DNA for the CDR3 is TGTGCCAGTAGTAAGACCTCGGATCGCTACGAGCAGTACTTC. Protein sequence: CASSKTSDRYEQYF. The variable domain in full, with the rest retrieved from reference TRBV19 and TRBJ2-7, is DGGITQSPKYLFRKEGQNVTLSCEQNLNHDAMYWYRQDPGQGLRLIYYSQIVNDFQKGDIAEGYSVSREKKESFPLTVTSAQKNPTAFYLCASSKTSDRYEQYFGPGTRLTVT.

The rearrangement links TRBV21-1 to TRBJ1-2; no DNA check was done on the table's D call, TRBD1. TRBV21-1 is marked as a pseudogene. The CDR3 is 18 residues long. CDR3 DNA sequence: TGTGCCAGCAGCTTACCGGGACAGGGAGTTTTTCCTAACTATGGCTACACCTTC. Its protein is CASSLPGQGVFPNYGYTF.

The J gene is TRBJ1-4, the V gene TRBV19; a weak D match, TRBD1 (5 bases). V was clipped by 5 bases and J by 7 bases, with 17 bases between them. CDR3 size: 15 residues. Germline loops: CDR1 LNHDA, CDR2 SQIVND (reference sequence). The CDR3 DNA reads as TGTGCCAGTAGTTCTTCGGGGGTGAGTGGTGAAAAACTGTTTTTT. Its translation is CASSSSGVSGEKLFF.

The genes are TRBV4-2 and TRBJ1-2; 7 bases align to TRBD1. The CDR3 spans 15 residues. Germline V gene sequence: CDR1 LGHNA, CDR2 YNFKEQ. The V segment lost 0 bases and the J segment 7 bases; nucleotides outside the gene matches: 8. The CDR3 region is CASSQEPTGRSGYTF. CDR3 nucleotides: TGTGCCAGCAGCCAAGAACCGACAGGGCGGAGTGGCTACACCTTC.

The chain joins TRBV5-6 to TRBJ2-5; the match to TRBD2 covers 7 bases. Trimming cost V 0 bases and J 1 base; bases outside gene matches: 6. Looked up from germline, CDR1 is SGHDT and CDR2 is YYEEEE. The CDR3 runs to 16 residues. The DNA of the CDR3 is TGTGCCAGCAGCTTGGGTCCCTCTAGCGGCCAAGAGACCCAGTACTTC. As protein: CASSLGPSSGQETQYF.

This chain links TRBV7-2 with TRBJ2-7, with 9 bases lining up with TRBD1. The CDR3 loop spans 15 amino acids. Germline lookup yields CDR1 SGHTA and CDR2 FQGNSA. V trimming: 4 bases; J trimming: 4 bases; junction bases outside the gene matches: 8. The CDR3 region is CASSSDSQGAYEQYF. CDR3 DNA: TGTGCCAGCAGCTCTGACTCACAGGGGGCGTACGAGCAGTACTTC.

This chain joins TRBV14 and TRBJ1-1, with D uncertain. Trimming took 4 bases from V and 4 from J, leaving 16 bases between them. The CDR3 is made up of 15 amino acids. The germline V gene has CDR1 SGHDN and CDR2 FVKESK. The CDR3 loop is CASSLWMGGRTEAFF. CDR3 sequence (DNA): TGTGCCAGCAGCCTATGGATGGGCGGACGCACTGAAGCTTTCTTT.

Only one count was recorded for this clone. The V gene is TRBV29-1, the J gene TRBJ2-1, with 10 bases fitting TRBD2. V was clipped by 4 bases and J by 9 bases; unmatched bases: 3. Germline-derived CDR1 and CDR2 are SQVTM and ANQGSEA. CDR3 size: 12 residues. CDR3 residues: CSVVAGGREQFF. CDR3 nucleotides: TGCAGCGTTGTAGCGGGAGGCCGTGAGCAGTTCTTC.